This entry lists 23 T cell receptor beta chains sequenced from one sample in a study of T cell responses to AZD1222 COVID-19 vaccine. Method: immunoSEQ multiplex PCR; TCRdb's copy keeps in-frame clones and lacks some. The sample lists about 140,000 clones, around 91% occurring once. The sample consisted of peripheral blood, taken on day 0 of AZD1222 vaccination. All receptors come from an adult in good health.

V and J are TRBV19 and TRBJ2-7; 9 positions agree with TRBD1. The germline V gene has CDR1 LNHDA and CDR2 SQIVND (reference sequence). V was clipped by 4 bases and J by 4 bases; unmatched bases: 8. The CDR3 spans 15 residues. CDR3 in DNA: TGTGCCAGTAGTAGGGGGACAGGGAGTCTGTACGAGCAGTACTTC. Its protein is CASSRGTGSLYEQYF. The variable domain in full, completed from reference TRBV19 and TRBJ2-7, reads DGGITQSPKYLFRKEGQNVTLSCEQNLNHDAMYWYRQDPGQGLRLIYYSQIVNDFQKGDIAEGYSVSREKKESFPLTVTSAQKNPTAFYLCASSRGTGSLYEQYFGPGTRLTVT.

The CDR3 is CASSQDLMATGYTF. In DNA form, the CDR3 reads TGTGCCAGCAGCCAAGATCTGATGGCCACTGGCTACACCTTC. V gene TRBV3-1 (or the pseudogene TRBV3-2) combines with J gene TRBJ1-2; no definite D call. V was pared by 0 bases and J by 7 bases, with 12 bases between. The CDR3 spans 14 residues. The germline V gene encodes CDR1 LGHDT and CDR2 YNNKEL (reference sequence).

This clone was seen only a few times. The rearrangement uses TRBV6-5 and TRBJ1-1, with D possibly TRBD1 on 6 matching bases. The germline V and J ends were trimmed by 11 bases and 3 bases, with 16 bases remaining between them. This CDR3 is 13 amino acids long. The germline gives CDR1 MNHEY, CDR2 SVGAGI. The CDR3 nucleotides read TGTGCCGCCCGACAGGCTTCGTACACTGAAGCTTTCTTT. Its translation: CAARQASYTEAFF.

The V gene is TRBV7-6, the J gene TRBJ1-5; D ambiguous. V gave up 6 bases and J gave up 6 bases, with 12 bases separating them. Germline loops: CDR1 SGHVS, CDR2 FNYEAQ. CDR3 size: 13 residues. DNA for the CDR3: TGTGCCAGCAGTTCCACTCTTAGTCAGCCCCAGCATTTT. It yields the protein CASSSTLSQPQHF.

The chain joins TRBV28 to TRBJ2-7; 7 positions agree with TRBD1. The CDR3 length is 15 residues. Per the germline V gene, CDR1 is MDHEN and CDR2 is SYDVKM. The trim removed 6 bases at V and 5 bases at J, leaving 13 bases unmatched. CDR3 residues: CASSQTSGQFNEQYF. The CDR3 bases are TGTGCCAGCAGCCAGACTTCGGGACAGTTCAACGAGCAGTACTTC.

V is TRBV2 and J is TRBJ1-1, with D perhaps TRBD1 (6 bases). The germline V gene has CDR1 SNHLY and CDR2 FYNNEI. The CDR3 is 15 amino acids. Trimming took off 2 bases at V and 2 bases at J, with 12 bases between the two ends. CDR3 sequence: CASSELRQVNTEAFF. The DNA of the CDR3 is TGTGCCAGCAGTGAATTAAGACAGGTTAACACTGAAGCTTTCTTT. Together with reference TRBV2 and TRBJ1-1, the CDR3 gives the full variable domain: EPEVTQTPSHQVTQMGQEVILRCVPISNHLYFYWYRQILGQKVEFLVSFYNNEISEKSEIFDDQFSVERPDGSNFTLKIRSTKLEDSAMYFCASSELRQVNTEAFFGQGTRLTVV.

The chain employs TRBV4-1 and TRBJ1-4; the D is unclear. CDR3 size: 16 residues. CDR1 and CDR2 from the germline V gene are MGHRA and YSYEKL. V shed 1 base and J shed 3 bases, with 12 bases lying between them. The CDR3 loop is CASSQVMLRANEKLFF. CDR3 sequence (DNA): TGCGCCAGCAGCCAAGTCATGCTGAGGGCTAATGAAAAACTGTTTTTT.

This chain uses TRBV19 with TRBJ1-3; TRBD1 is a possible D gene (5 bases). This CDR3 has 16 amino acids. Germline V CDR1 and CDR2: LNHDA, SQIVND (reference sequence). V lost 6 bases, J lost 0 bases, and 15 bases lay in between. The CDR3 bases are TGTGCCAGTAGCCTGATCGGGACCCTCTCTGGAAACACCATATATTTT. Its translation: CASSLIGTLSGNTIYF.

V is TRBV30 and J is TRBJ1-3; the D is unclear. The CDR3 spans 13 residues. The germline V gene encodes CDR1 GTSNPN and CDR2 SVGIG (reference sequence). Deletions cut 3 bases from V and 2 bases from J, with 8 bases between. CDR3 nucleotides: TGTGCCTGGAGGCTTGCAGCTGGAAACACCATATATTTT. Protein product: CAWRLAAGNTIYF.

This sequence joins TRBV24-1 and TRBJ1-2; D remains unclear. There are 13 residues in the CDR3. V lost 3 bases, J lost 6 bases, and 10 bases lay in between. Germline V CDR1 and CDR2: KGHDR, SFDVKD. The CDR3 DNA reads as TGTGCCACCAGTGATCGGACTGACAATGGCTACACCTTC. Encoded protein: CATSDRTDNGYTF.

The gene calls are TRBV30 and TRBJ1-5; D not resolved. CDR3 length: 14 amino acids. CDR1 GTSNPN and CDR2 SVGIG come from the germline V gene (reference sequence). V was shortened by 3 bases and J by 5 bases, with 14 bases between the two germline ends. The CDR3 loop reads CAWSDGSPYQPQHF. The CDR3 DNA sequence: TGTGCCTGGAGCGATGGTTCACCATATCAGCCCCAGCATTTT.

In this sample, this clone turned up a few times. The J gene is TRBJ1-2, the V gene TRBV2; 8 bases line up with TRBD1. The V gene end was trimmed by 3 bases and the J gene end by 8 bases; junction bases not matched to a gene: 8. The CDR3 extends over 14 amino acids. Per the germline V gene, CDR1 is SNHLY and CDR2 is FYNNEI. The CDR3 coding sequence is TGTGCCAGCAGTGATCCAGGGGGCGTGAGAGGCTACACCTTC. This translates into CASSDPGGVRGYTF.

The chain combines TRBV2 with TRBJ2-1; 8 nucleotides match TRBD1. CDR1 and CDR2 (germline): SNHLY, FYNNEI. The ends lost 8 bases at V and 5 bases at J; junction bases unmatched: 8. CDR3 length: 14 residues. The CDR3 nucleotides read TGTGCCAGCCGACAGGGGATTTTGGACAATGAGCAGTTCTTC. Residues: CASRQGILDNEQFF.

This clone was recorded a few times. The chain uses TRBV18 and TRBJ1-4, with 11 bases identical to TRBD1. This CDR3 has 17 amino acids. V lost 5 bases, J lost 0 bases, and 5 bases stayed unmatched. Germline loops: CDR1 KGHSH, CDR2 LQKENI. CDR3 sequence (DNA): TGTGCCAGCTCAGCCGGGACAGGGGGGTCAACTAATGAAAAACTGTTTTTT. It yields the protein CASSAGTGGSTNEKLFF.

The genes are TRBV3-1 (or the pseudogene TRBV3-2) and TRBJ1-3; D ambiguous. CDR3 length: 16 amino acids. The germline V gene encodes CDR1 LGHDT and CDR2 YNNKEL (reference sequence). V shed 3 bases and J shed 2 bases, with 14 bases lying between them. The CDR3 spells CASSQAQVLTGNTIYF. CDR3 DNA: TGTGCCAGCAGCCAGGCCCAGGTTTTAACTGGAAACACCATATATTTT.

The chain is built from TRBV5-5 and TRBJ2-1; the D is unclear. The germline gives CDR1 SGHKS, CDR2 YYEKEE (reference sequence). With 2 bases removed from V and 4 bases from J, the gap between germline ends came to 10 bases. CDR3 length: 14 residues. CDR3 in DNA: TGTGCCAGCAGCTTCGCGGACGGGTACAATGAGCAGTTCTTC. Encoded protein: CASSFADGYNEQFF.

The V gene is TRBV2, the J gene TRBJ2-1; TRBD2 aligns across 8 bases. J gave up 6 bases and V 2 bases, and 6 bases lay outside the gene matches. CDR1 and CDR2 from the germline V gene are SNHLY and FYNNEI. CDR3 length: 15 amino acids. The CDR3 sequence is CASSERFLAGNEQFF. Written as DNA, the CDR3 is TGTGCCAGCAGTGAAAGGTTCCTAGCGGGCAATGAGCAGTTCTTC.

This sequence joins TRBV19 and TRBJ1-2; TRBD1 might be the D (6 bases). This CDR3 is built from 14 residues. Trimming took off 7 bases at V and 5 bases at J, with 17 bases between the two ends. The germline gives CDR1 LNHDA, CDR2 SQIVND (reference sequence). Here the CDR3 reads CASTPDSRGYGYTF. The DNA for the CDR3 is TGTGCCAGTACTCCGGACAGCCGCGGGTATGGCTACACCTTC.

The chain couples TRBV28 to TRBJ1-6; D is undetermined. Germline V gene sequence: CDR1 MDHEN, CDR2 SYDVKM. V was clipped by 2 bases and J by 7 bases, with 15 bases between them. This CDR3 has 16 amino acids. CDR3 residues: CASSLLPGFVNSPLHF. The DNA of the CDR3 is TGTGCCAGCAGTTTACTTCCGGGGTTTGTGAATTCACCCCTCCACTTT.

This CDR3 is CASSLSGHSNQPQHF. The CDR3 bases are TGTGCCAGCTCGCTTTCCGGTCATAGCAATCAGCCCCAGCATTTT. J is TRBJ1-5 and V is TRBV18; D gene unclear. Trimming shortened V by 6 bases and J by 0 bases, and 12 bases separated the two germline ends. From germline, CDR1 is KGHSH and CDR2 LQKENI. The CDR3 runs 15 residues.

This clone was counted ten times or more. J is TRBJ1-1 and V is TRBV19; no firm D call. Trimming removed 7 bases from V and 4 bases from J, with 10 bases in between. The germline V gene encodes CDR1 LNHDA and CDR2 SQIVND (reference sequence). The CDR3 extends over 12 amino acids. The CDR3 coding sequence is TGTGCCAGTACCCTGGGGAGCACTGAAGCTTTCTTT. It specifies CASTLGSTEAFF.

This clone was seen just once. The chain is built from TRBV7-2 and TRBJ1-2; D perhaps matches TRBD1 (6 bases). Germline V gives CDR1 SGHTA, CDR2 FQGNSA. The CDR3 length is 17 residues. Trimming removed 0 bases at V and 2 bases at J, with 16 bases between. CDR3: CASSLATGQGLNYGYTF. The CDR3 DNA is TGTGCCAGCAGCTTAGCGACGGGCCAGGGGCTAAACTATGGCTACACCTTC.

In DNA form, the CDR3 reads TGTGCCAGCAGCTATACAGGAACTAGCAATCAGCCCCAGCATTTT. Translating it yields CASSYTGTSNQPQHF. The J gene is TRBJ1-5, the V gene TRBV6-5, with D perhaps matching TRBD1 (5 bases). This CDR3 comprises 15 residues. V was cut by 6 bases and J by 0 bases, with 12 bases left in between. Per the germline V gene, CDR1 is MNHEY and CDR2 is SVGAGI.